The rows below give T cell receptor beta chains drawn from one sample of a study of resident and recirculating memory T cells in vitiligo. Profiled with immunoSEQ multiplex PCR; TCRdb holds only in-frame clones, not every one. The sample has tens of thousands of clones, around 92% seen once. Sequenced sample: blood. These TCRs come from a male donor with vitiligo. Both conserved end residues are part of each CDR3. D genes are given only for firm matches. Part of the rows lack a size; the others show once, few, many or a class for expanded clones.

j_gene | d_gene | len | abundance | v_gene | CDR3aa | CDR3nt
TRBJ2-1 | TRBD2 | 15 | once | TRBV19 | CASTSLAGEHNEQFF | TGTGCCAGTACCTCACTAGCGGGAGAACACAATGAGCAGTTCTTC
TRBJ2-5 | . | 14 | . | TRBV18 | CASSPGSGQETQYF | TGTGCCAGCTCACCAGGTAGCGGCCAAGAGACCCAGTACTTC
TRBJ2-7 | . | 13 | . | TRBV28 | CASSLLDGVEQYF | TGTGCCAGCAGTTTGCTAGACGGCGTTGAGCAGTACTTC
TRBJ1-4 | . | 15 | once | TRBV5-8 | CASSSHRVLNEKLFF | TGTGCCAGCAGCTCCCACAGGGTACTAAATGAAAAACTGTTTTTT
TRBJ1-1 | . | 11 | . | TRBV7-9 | CASSPLREAFF | TGTGCCAGCAGCCCCCTGAGAGAAGCTTTCTTT
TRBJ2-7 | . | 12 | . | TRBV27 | CASGGIAYEQYF | TGTGCCAGCGGGGGGATTGCCTACGAGCAGTACTTC
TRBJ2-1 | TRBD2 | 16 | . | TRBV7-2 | CASSPQAGGPYNEQFF | TGTGCCAGCAGCCCCCAAGCGGGAGGGCCATACAATGAGCAGTTCTTC
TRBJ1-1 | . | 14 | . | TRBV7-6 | CASSLNIKNTEAFF | TGTGCCAGCAGCTTAAACATTAAGAACACTGAAGCTTTCTTT
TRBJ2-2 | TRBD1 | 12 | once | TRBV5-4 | CASSWTGGELFF | TGTGCCAGCAGCTGGACAGGCGGGGAGCTGTTTTTT
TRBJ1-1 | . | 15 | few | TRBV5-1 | CASSLAVGAGTEAFF | TGCGCCAGCAGCTTGGCCGTGGGCGCGGGGACTGAAGCTTTCTTT
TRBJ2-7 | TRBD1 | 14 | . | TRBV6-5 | CASSLQGNGWEQYF | TGTGCCAGCAGCTTACAGGGGAACGGTTGGGAGCAGTACTTC
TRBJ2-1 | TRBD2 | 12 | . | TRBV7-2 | CASSPERESQFF | TGTGCCAGCAGCCCCGAGCGGGAGAGTCAGTTCTTC
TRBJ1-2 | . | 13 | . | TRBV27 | CASSLVGGGGYTF | TGTGCCAGCAGTTTGGTTGGGGGGGGTGGCTACACCTTC
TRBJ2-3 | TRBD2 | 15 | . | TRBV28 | CASTTAGALSSYEYF | TGTGCCAGCACTACAGCGGGGGCCCTTTCTTCTTACGAGTATTTT
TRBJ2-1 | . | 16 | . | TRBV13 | CASSLRAGGLYNEQFF | TGTGCCAGCAGCTTAAGGGCAGGGGGACTCTACAATGAGCAGTTCTTC
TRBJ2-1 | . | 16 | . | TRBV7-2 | CASSHMWESSYNEQFF | TGTGCCAGCAGCCACATGTGGGAGAGCTCCTACAATGAGCAGTTCTTC
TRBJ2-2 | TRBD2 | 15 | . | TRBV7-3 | CASSLAGGNTGELFF | TGTGCCAGCAGTCTAGCGGGAGGGAACACCGGGGAGCTGTTTTTT
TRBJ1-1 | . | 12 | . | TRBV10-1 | CASSDGGAGAFF | TGCGCCAGCAGTGACGGGGGGGCTGGCGCTTTCTTT
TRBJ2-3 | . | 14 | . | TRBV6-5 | CASSTLLAPDTQYF | TGTGCCAGCAGCACCCTACTAGCCCCAGATACGCAGTATTTT
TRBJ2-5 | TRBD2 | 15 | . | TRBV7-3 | CASSLTPSGSVTQYF | TGTGCCAGCAGCTTAACCCCTAGCGGGAGCGTGACCCAGTACTTC
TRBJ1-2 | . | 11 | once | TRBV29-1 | CSGDWDYGYTF | TGCAGCGGGGACTGGGACTATGGCTACACCTTC
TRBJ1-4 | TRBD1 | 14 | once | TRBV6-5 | CASTRGQESEKLFF | TGTGCCAGCACCCGAGGACAGGAATCCGAAAAACTGTTTTTT
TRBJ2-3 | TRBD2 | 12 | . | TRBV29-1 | CSVERGGDTQYF | TGCAGCGTTGAACGGGGGGGTGATACGCAGTATTTT
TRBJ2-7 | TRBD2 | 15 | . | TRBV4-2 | CASSQGGLADHEQYF | TGTGCCAGCAGCCAAGGGGGACTAGCGGACCACGAGCAGTACTTC
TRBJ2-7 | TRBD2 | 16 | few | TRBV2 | CASSLSGRGPSYEQYF | TGTGCCAGCAGTCTGAGTGGGAGGGGTCCTTCCTACGAGCAGTACTTC
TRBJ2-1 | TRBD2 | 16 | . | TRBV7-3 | CASSSIPGLAHNEQFF | TGTGCCAGCAGCTCGATCCCGGGACTAGCCCACAATGAGCAGTTCTTC
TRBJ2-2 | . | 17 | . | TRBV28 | CASRGSYRDINTGELFF | TGTGCCAGCAGAGGTTCGTACCGGGACATCAACACCGGGGAGCTGTTTTTT
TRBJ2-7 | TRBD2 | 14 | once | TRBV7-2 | CASERVAGLYEQYF | TGTGCCAGCGAACGGGTAGCGGGCCTTTACGAGCAGTACTTC
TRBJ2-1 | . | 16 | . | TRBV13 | CASSPPIKSSYNEQFF | TGTGCCAGCAGCCCCCCGATTAAGAGCTCCTACAATGAGCAGTTCTTC
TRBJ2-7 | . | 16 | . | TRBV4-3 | CASSPRQSNYSYEQYF | TGCGCCAGCAGCCCTAGACAGTCTAACTACTCCTACGAGCAGTACTTC
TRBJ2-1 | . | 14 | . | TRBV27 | CASSFGGGHDEQFF | TGTGCCAGCAGTTTCGGAGGAGGCCACGATGAGCAGTTCTTC